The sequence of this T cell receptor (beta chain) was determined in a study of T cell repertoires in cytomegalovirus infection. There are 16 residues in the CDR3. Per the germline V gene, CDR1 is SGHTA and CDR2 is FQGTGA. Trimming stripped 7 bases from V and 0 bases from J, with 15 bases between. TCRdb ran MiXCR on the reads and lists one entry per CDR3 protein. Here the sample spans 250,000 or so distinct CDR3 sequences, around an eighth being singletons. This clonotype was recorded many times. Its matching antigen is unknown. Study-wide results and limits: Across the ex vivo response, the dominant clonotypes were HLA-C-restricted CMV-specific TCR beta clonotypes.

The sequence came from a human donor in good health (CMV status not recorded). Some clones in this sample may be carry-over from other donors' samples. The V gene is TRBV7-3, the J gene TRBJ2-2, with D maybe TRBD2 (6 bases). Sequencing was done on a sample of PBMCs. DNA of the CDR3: TGTGCCAGCACCGTAGGCGGGACTCCGAACACCGGGGAGCTGTTTTTT. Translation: CASTVGGTPNTGELFF. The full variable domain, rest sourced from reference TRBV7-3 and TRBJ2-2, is GAGVSQTPSNKVTEKGKYVELRCDPISGHTALYWYRQSLGQGPEFLIYFQGTGAADDSGLPNDRFFAVRPEGSVSTLKIQRTERGDSAVYLCASTVGGTPNTGELFFGEGSRLTVL.